Listed here are 23 T cell receptor beta chains from one sample, sequenced in a study of Graves' ophthalmopathy and Graves' hyperthyroidism. Researchers took RNA transcripts and amplified TCR beta CDR3 regions from them. HTBI-primed first-round RT-PCR preceded second-round multiplex PCR. In TCRdb, the multiplex PCR reads were re-called with MiXCR into one record per CDR3 protein. This table holds hundreds of thousands of distinct CDR3 sequences, over 40% found once. What was sequenced was peripheral blood. These receptors were obtained from an adult man with Graves' ophthalmopathy.

There are many counts of this clonotype. The gene calls are TRBV19 and TRBJ1-5; 7 positions match TRBD1. The CDR3 is made up of 12 amino acids. The germline V gene encodes CDR1 LNHDA and CDR2 SQIVND (reference sequence). The V segment lost 8 bases and the J segment 9 bases; nucleotides outside the gene matches: 7. CDR3 sequence reads: CASGDRVMPQHF. In nucleotides, the CDR3 is TGTGCCAGTGGAGACAGGGTGATGCCCCAGCATTTT.

This clonotype was detected ten times or more. This chain joins TRBV7-2 and TRBJ2-7; 9 bases line up with TRBD2. The V and J ends lost 0 bases and 4 bases, in that order; junction bases with no gene match: 7. Germline values: CDR1 SGHTA, CDR2 FQGNSA. The CDR3 totals 16 residues. Here the CDR3 DNA reads TGTGCCAGCAGCTTAGCCCCAGGCGGGGGGGCTTACGAGCAGTACTTC. This sequence encodes CASSLAPGGGAYEQYF.

This sequence joins TRBV7-2 and TRBJ1-4; unclear D gene. The CDR3 contains 14 residues. The germline gives CDR1 SGHTA, CDR2 FQGNSA. The V gene lost 1 base and the J gene lost 7 bases, with 10 bases spanning the gap. The CDR3 nucleotides are TGTGCCAGCAGCTTAGGGGAGAGGAGTGAAAAACTGTTTTTT. As protein: CASSLGERSEKLFF.

This clonotype was picked up many times. V is TRBV5-8 and J is TRBJ2-5; the D gene is possibly TRBD1 (6 bases). V was shortened by 2 bases and J by 5 bases, with 16 bases between the two germline ends. The CDR3 runs to 15 residues. Germline CDR1 reads SGHTS; CDR2 reads YDEGEE. The DNA of the CDR3 is TGTGCCAGCAGCTTTAGGCAGGGGCACGGGGAGACCCAGTACTTC. This codes for CASSFRQGHGETQYF.

In this sample, this clonotype turned up many times. The V call is TRBV7-2, the J call TRBJ2-2; 8 bases agree with TRBD1. This CDR3 is 14 amino acids long. After removal of 4 bases from V and 7 bases from J, the junction contained 5 bases not matched to a gene. Per the germline V gene, CDR1 is SGHTA and CDR2 is FQGNSA. The CDR3 sequence: CASSSQGAGGELFF. CDR3 sequence (DNA): TGTGCCAGCAGCTCCCAGGGGGCTGGCGGGGAGCTGTTTTTT.

This clonotype occurred many times. The V and J genes are TRBV7-2 and TRBJ2-6; tentatively, D is TRBD2 (6 bases). The CDR3 sequence is 16 residues long. V shed 2 bases and J shed 0 bases, with 8 bases lying between them. From germline, CDR1 is SGHTA and CDR2 FQGNSA. CDR3 sequence: CASSLTGGSGANVLTF. CDR3 DNA sequence: TGTGCCAGCAGCTTAACCGGGGGCTCTGGGGCCAACGTCCTGACTTTC.

This clonotype was detected ten times or more. The V and J genes are TRBV7-2 and TRBJ2-7; 7 bases are a match to TRBD2. J gave up 3 bases and V 4 bases, and 9 bases lay outside the gene matches. The germline V gene encodes CDR1 SGHTA and CDR2 FQGNSA. CDR3 length equals 15 residues. CDR3 in amino acids: CASSSGGLVVYEQYF. In DNA, the CDR3 is TGTGCCAGCAGCTCGGGAGGACTAGTTGTCTACGAGCAGTACTTC.

The chain has TRBV4-3 and TRBJ2-7; possible D gene TRBD2, 5 bases. The CDR3 is made up of 13 amino acids. The germline V gene has CDR1 LGHNA and CDR2 YSLEER. Trimming cost V 0 bases and J 4 bases, with 7 bases left between them. CDR3 region: CASSQEVAYEQYF. CDR3 DNA: TGCGCCAGCAGCCAAGAAGTAGCGTACGAGCAGTACTTC.

The chain carries TRBV12-3 or TRBV12-4 and TRBJ1-1; TRBD1 agrees at 9 bases. This CDR3 has 14 residues. Losses at the gene ends were 6 bases for V and 0 bases for J; bases not matched to a gene: 2. This CDR3 is CASRGTGLNTEAFF. The CDR3 DNA reads as TGTGCCAGCAGGGGGACAGGGCTGAACACTGAAGCTTTCTTT.

This clonotype appeared many times. The V gene is TRBV4-1, the J gene TRBJ1-1; D unresolved. Between the trimmed V and J ends, which lost 0 bases and 6 bases, there was a span of 8 bases. This CDR3 spans 13 amino acids. The V gene's germline CDR1 is MGHRA and CDR2 YSYEKL. The CDR3, as DNA: TGCGCCAGCAGCCAAGATGAAAGGGCTGAAGCTTTCTTT. This gives the protein CASSQDERAEAFF.

This clonotype showed up just a few times. The rearrangement uses TRBV10-3 and TRBJ2-7, with TRBD1 identical over 8 bases. The CDR3 loop spans 15 amino acids. Germline V gene data show CDR1 as ENHRY and CDR2 as SYGVKD. V was clipped by 3 bases and J by 5 bases; unmatched bases: 9. The DNA for the CDR3 is TGTGCCATCAGTGAAGGTGGACAGGGCAAAAACGAGCAGTACTTC. This gives the protein CAISEGGQGKNEQYF.

This clonotype turned up a few times. The chain links TRBV20-1 to TRBJ1-1; tentative D call: TRBD1 (5 bases). The CDR3 contains 11 residues. Germline V gives CDR1 DFQATT, CDR2 SNEGSKA (reference sequence). V gave up 8 bases and J gave up 6 bases, with 13 bases separating them. This CDR3 reads CSTVTVPEAFF. The CDR3 DNA is TGCAGTACTGTGACAGTCCCTGAAGCTTTCTTT.

This sequence joins TRBV10-3 and TRBJ1-3; D not certain. The CDR3 totals 11 residues. The V and J ends lost 11 bases and 0 bases respectively, with 5 bases between them. Germline CDR1 ENHRY, CDR2 SYGVKD. The CDR3 nucleotides are TGTGCCTCCTACTCTGGAAACACCATATATTTT. Amino acid sequence: CASYSGNTIYF.

The chain recombines TRBV7-2 with TRBJ1-2; possibly TRBD1 for D (6 bases). Germline CDR1 and CDR2: SGHTA and FQGNSA. This CDR3 spans 15 amino acids. V lost 5 bases, J lost 4 bases, and 17 bases lay in between. The DNA of the CDR3 is TGTGCCAGCAGCCTCCGCCCCGGGGGCGGCTATGGCTACACCTTC. Its protein product is CASSLRPGGGYGYTF.

The chain carries TRBV2 and TRBJ2-7, with 7 bases matching TRBD1. V shed 5 bases and J 3 bases; nucleotides not matched to a gene: 4. The length of the CDR3 is 13 residues. Germline CDR1 reads SNHLY; CDR2 reads FYNNEI. In nucleotides, the CDR3 is TGTGCCAGCAGTTACGACAGGGACTACGAGCAGTACTTC. Amino acids: CASSYDRDYEQYF.

In the case of this clonotype: Sequence at one end of the junction differs from germline and may be a read error. This chain links TRBV10-3 with TRBJ2-2; TRBD1 aligns across 12 bases. In germline, CDR1 is ENHRY, CDR2 SYGVKD. This CDR3 comprises 14 residues. For the CDR3, the DNA is TGTGCCAGCAGGGGACAGGGGGCGAGCGGGGAGCTGCTTTTT. It encodes CASRGQGASGELLF.

With regard to this clonotype: A read error may be the cause here, since a much bigger clone is one base away. This chain links TRBV20-1 with TRBJ2-7, with 8 bases aligning to TRBD1. Germline CDR1 is DFQATT and CDR2 is SNEGSKA (reference sequence). The ends lost 5 bases at V and 3 bases at J; junction bases unmatched: 9. The CDR3 is 14 residues long. CDR3 region: CSAGGRDRIYEQYF. The CDR3 bases are TGCAGTGCTGGAGGCCGGGACAGGATCTACGAGCAGTACTTC.

The CDR3, as DNA: TGTGCCAGCAGTTACACAGGGTCGACATACCTATTAGACGAGCAGTACTTC. Its translation is CASSYTGSTYLLDEQYF. V gene TRBV12-3 or TRBV12-4 combines with J gene TRBJ2-7; the D gene is possibly TRBD1 (6 bases). The CDR3 spans 17 residues. Trimming removed 4 bases from V and 5 bases from J, with 24 bases in between.

This clonotype was observed at least ten times. The chain joins TRBV24-1 to TRBJ2-7; unclear D gene. The germline CDR1 and CDR2 sequences are KGHDR and SFDVKD. CDR3 length: 12 amino acids. The germline V and J ends were trimmed by 4 bases and 5 bases, with 8 bases remaining between them. The CDR3: CATSEECHEQYF. The CDR3 bases are TGTGCCACCAGTGAGGAGTGCCACGAGCAGTACTTC.

This clonotype was found many times. The chain recombines TRBV15 with TRBJ2-7; D tentatively fits TRBD1 or TRBD2 (5 bases each). The V end was cut by 5 bases, the J end by 5 bases, with 19 bases between. The CDR3 runs 15 residues. The germline V gene has CDR1 LNHNV and CDR2 YYDKDF (reference sequence). CDR3 in amino acids: CATSGGQVLTHEQYF. The CDR3 nucleotides read TGTGCCACCAGCGGAGGACAAGTTCTCACTCACGAGCAGTACTTC.

The count of this clonotype is one. The chain carries TRBV24-1 and TRBJ1-6; D may be TRBD1 (5 bases). From germline, CDR1 is KGHDR and CDR2 SFDVKD. The CDR3 has 14 residues. Trimming stripped 3 bases from V and 9 bases from J, with 11 bases between. The CDR3 DNA follows: TGTGCCACCAGTGATCGGGGCTCGGTTTCACCCCTCCACTTT. It encodes CATSDRGSVSPLHF.

This chain joins TRBV6-4 and TRBJ2-7; D is possibly TRBD1 (5 bases). Germline assignment: CDR1 MRHNA and CDR2 SNTAGT. The length of the CDR3 is 15 residues. Trimming removed 6 bases from V and 2 bases from J, with 17 bases in between. CDR3 DNA: TGTGCCAGCAGATTGGGGCTTCTAAGGCCCTACGAGCAGTACTTC. It is translated as CASRLGLLRPYEQYF.

This clonotype was counted only a few times. The chain has TRBV5-1 and TRBJ2-7, with 12 nucleotides matching TRBD2. Germline assignment: CDR1 SGHRS and CDR2 YFSETQ. J gave up 5 bases and V 4 bases, and 10 bases lay outside the gene matches. CDR3 length: 16 residues. The CDR3 region is CASSLRGLAGGHEQYF. The CDR3 bases are TGCGCCAGCAGCCTCCGGGGCCTAGCGGGAGGGCACGAGCAGTACTTC.